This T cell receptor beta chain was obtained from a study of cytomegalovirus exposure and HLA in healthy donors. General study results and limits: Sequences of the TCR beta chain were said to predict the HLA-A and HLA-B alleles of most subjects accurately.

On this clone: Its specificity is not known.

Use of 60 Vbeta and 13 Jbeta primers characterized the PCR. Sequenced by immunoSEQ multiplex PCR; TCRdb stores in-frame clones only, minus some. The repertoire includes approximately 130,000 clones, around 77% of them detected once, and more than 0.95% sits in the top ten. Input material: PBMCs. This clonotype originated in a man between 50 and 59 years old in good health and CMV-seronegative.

The CDR3 reads CASSDGGTYEQYF. The CDR3 DNA reads as TGCGCCAGCAGTGACGGCGGAACCTACGAGCAGTACTTC. The rearrangement links TRBV10-2 to TRBJ2-7; D is unresolved. Trimming took 3 bases from V and 2 from J, leaving 8 bases between them. There are 13 residues in the CDR3. Germline lookup yields CDR1 WSHSY and CDR2 SAAADI.